What follows is one T cell receptor (beta chain) and its context. These data are taken from a study of PD-L1 blockade in urothelial cancer. The CDR3 is 16 amino acids. CDR1 is SGHTA and CDR2 is FQGNSA in the germline V gene. The V segment lost 1 base and the J segment 3 bases; nucleotides outside the gene matches: 5. Here immunoSEQ multiplex PCR was the method, and the copy in TCRdb shows in-frame clones only, minus some. This table has approximately 24,000 clones, around 88% appearing once. This clonotype was sampled from a man aged 45-60 years with urothelial cancer. The source material was PBMCs, sampled around atezolizumab (anti-PD-L1) treatment. The rearrangement links TRBV7-2 to TRBJ2-7; TRBD2 matches 11 bases. The CDR3 loop reads CASSLGASGRSYEQYF. CDR3 coding DNA: TGTGCCAGCAGCTTAGGTGCTAGCGGGAGGAGCTACGAGCAGTACTTC.